This TCR beta chain was found in a study of cytomegalovirus exposure and HLA in healthy donors. With regard to this clone: Its antigen is not known.

General study results and limits: According to a later analysis, donors in an Asian-associated ancestry cluster reportedly had fewer N-insertions than the roughly 720-donor mean. Reports indicated that the classifier achieved high specificity and sensitivity in diagnosing cytomegalovirus status.

The germline CDR1 and CDR2 sequences are MRHNA and SNTAGT. The germline V and J ends were trimmed by 5 bases and 7 bases, with 14 bases remaining between them. The CDR3 is 14 amino acids. PCR amplification relied on 60 Vbeta primers (plus 13 Jbeta primers). Study processing details: Roughly 11 million shared chains were among the approximately 80 million unique TCR beta chains that a later analysis counted. Only in-frame clones appear in the TCRdb table, and some are missing; sequencing was by immunoSEQ multiplex PCR. From that table come the V and J calls and clone size; the DNA was used to work out D and trimming. The sample has about 130,000 clones; roughly three quarters are singletons.

Sample: PBMCs. The sequence came from a young man in good health and CMV-seronegative. This chain joins TRBV6-4 and TRBJ2-2; tentative D call: TRBD2 (6 bases). CDR3 in DNA: TGTGCCAGCAGTCCGGGGGAGCTGGGCGGGGAGCTGTTTTTT. Residues: CASSPGELGGELFF.